The rows below give T cell receptor beta chains drawn from one sample of a study of cytotoxic CD8 clonotypes in ibrutinib-treated CLL. Libraries were prepared by immunoSEQ multiplex PCR; TCRdb keeps only in-frame clonotypes and omits some of them. Among about 25,000 clones listed, approximately 67% were seen once. Sequenced here: PBMCs, sampled at disease progression, from a patient treated with ibrutinib. The receptors were gathered from a human donor with chronic lymphocytic leukemia. Both conserved end residues are part of each CDR3.

j_call | v_call | cdr3_length | cdr3_aa
TRBJ2-1 | TRBV4-1 | 17 | CASSRATSGGAHNEQFF
TRBJ2-5 | TRBV5-4 | 13 | CASGLAAQETQYF
TRBJ1-2 | TRBV11-2 | 16 | CASSSLGQVANYGYTF
TRBJ2-7 | TRBV2 | 14 | CASSDPGTTPEQYF
TRBJ2-7 | TRBV6-5 | 14 | CASSYSRTAYEQYF
TRBJ2-7 | TRBV5-1 | 14 | CASSPGGGENEQYF
TRBJ1-2 | TRBV7-2 | 16 | CASSPPGTGSHYGYTF
TRBJ1-1 | TRBV5-6 | 13 | CASSSGGRTEAFF
TRBJ1-1 | TRBV10-1 | 13 | CASSVLRGTEAFF
TRBJ2-7 | TRBV11-2 | 14 | CASSLGGKPYEQYF
TRBJ2-6 | TRBV4-2 | 17 | CASSRGDFGSGANVLTF
TRBJ1-2 | TRBV4-1 | 15 | CASSQGVQGARGYTF
TRBJ1-2 | TRBV10-3 | 14 | CAISESDRGYGYTF
TRBJ2-7 | TRBV6-5 | 14 | CASSLNREGHEQYF
TRBJ1-5 | TRBV5-3 | 21 | CARSTRDRVGPRPYSNQPQHF
TRBJ2-7 | TRBV5-1 | 12 | CASSTQGYEQYF
TRBJ1-4 | TRBV7-6 | 14 | CAVSETATNEKLFF
TRBJ2-5 | TRBV9 | 15 | CASSAWGNSQETQYF